This T cell receptor beta chain was sequenced for a study of cytomegalovirus exposure and HLA in healthy donors. About the research overall: Samples from HLA-typed donors yielded about 80 million unique TCRs in an early data release.

The study ran its PCR with 60 Vbeta and 13 Jbeta primers. Repertoires were generated with immunoSEQ multiplex PCR, while TCRdb's copy carries only in-frame clones and drops some. The sample has more than 110,000 clones, 60% to 85% seen once. The germline V gene has CDR1 LGHNA and CDR2 YSLEER. Trimming removed 0 bases at V and 6 bases at J, with 14 bases between. The CDR3 is 15 residues long. This receptor was taken from a man aged 35 to 55 in good health and CMV-seropositive. J is TRBJ1-2 and V is TRBV4-3; a weak D match, TRBD1 (5 bases). The sequenced material came from PBMCs. The CDR3 nucleotides read TGCGCCAGCAGCCAAGAGTCGGGGGGAGGGAATGGCTACACCTTC. It specifies CASSQESGGGNGYTF.